This T cell receptor (beta chain) is from a study of technical replicates of blood from several donors. The data were produced by immunoSEQ multiplex PCR, yet TCRdb's version contains in-frame clones alone and is incomplete. Here the sample spans some 94,000 clones, around 96% being singletons. Looked up from germline, CDR1 is LGHNA and CDR2 is YNFKEQ. The J segment lost 3 bases and the V segment lost 1 base, leaving 12 bases of the junction unmatched. CDR3 length: 17 residues. This clonotype was obtained from a human donor in good health. Sequenced sample: T cells isolated from PBMCs. This chain links TRBV4-2 with TRBJ2-7; 7 nucleotides agree with TRBD2. The CDR3 reads CASSQGVSAGYFYEQYF. In DNA form, the CDR3 reads TGTGCCAGCAGCCAAGGAGTCTCAGCGGGATATTTCTACGAGCAGTACTTC.